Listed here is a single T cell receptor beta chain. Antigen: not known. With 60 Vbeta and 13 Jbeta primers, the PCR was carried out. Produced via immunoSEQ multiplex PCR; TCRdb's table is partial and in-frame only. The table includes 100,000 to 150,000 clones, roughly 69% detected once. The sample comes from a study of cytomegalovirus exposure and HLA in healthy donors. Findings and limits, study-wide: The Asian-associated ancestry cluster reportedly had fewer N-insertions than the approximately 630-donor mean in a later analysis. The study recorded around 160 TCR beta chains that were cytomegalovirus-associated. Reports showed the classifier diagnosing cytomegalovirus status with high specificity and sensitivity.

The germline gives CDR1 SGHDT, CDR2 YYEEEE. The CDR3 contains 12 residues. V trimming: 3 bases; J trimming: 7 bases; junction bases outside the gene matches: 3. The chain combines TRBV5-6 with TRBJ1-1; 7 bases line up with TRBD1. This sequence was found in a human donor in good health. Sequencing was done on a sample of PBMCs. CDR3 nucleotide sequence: TGTGCCAGCAGCTGGGACAGAAATGAAGCTTTCTTT. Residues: CASSWDRNEAFF.